A few counts support the clone carrying this T cell receptor beta chain. The data were taken from a study of blood T cells in healthy people across ages. Roughly 9.5 milliliters of peripheral blood were drawn from each donor into EDTA-treated tubes. The germline V gene encodes CDR1 SEHNR and CDR2 FQNEAQ (reference sequence). The ends were cut back, 5 bases at V and 5 bases at J, with 12 bases in the middle. The CDR3 contains 13 residues. Together with a sample-barcoded 5' primer, a J-beta primer mix was included in a second PCR lasting about 7 to 12 cycles. TCRdb reanalysed the 5' RACE reads using MiXCR and keeps one entry per CDR3 protein. The sample gives around 1,900,000 distinct CDR3 sequences, about two fifths of which show up once; about 23% is in the top ten.

The chain couples TRBV7-9 to TRBJ2-5; D call uncertain. This TCR was recovered from a human donor in good health. Sequencing used blood. This CDR3 is CASSNPRGETQYF. CDR3 DNA: TGTGCCAGCAGCAACCCTCGTGGGGAGACCCAGTACTTC.